The source of this T cell receptor (beta chain) is a study of identical twins. TCRdb itself ran the 5' RACE reads through MiXCR, one entry per CDR3 protein. The sample has approximately 490,000 distinct CDR3 sequences, approximately 20% seen once. This clonotype came up a few times. The CDR3 extends over 16 amino acids. V gave up 0 bases and J gave up 3 bases; unmatched junction bases: 5. From germline, CDR1 is SGDLS and CDR2 YYNGEE. This sample also belongs to another study, concerning yellow fever vaccine responses in identical twins.

The rearrangement uses TRBV9 and TRBJ1-4, with 7 bases that match TRBD1. The material sequenced was CD4+ T cells sorted from blood. This TCR came from a woman under 30 in good health. As DNA, the CDR3 is TGTGCCAGCAGCGTAGCTGGTAGGGGGCCTAATGAAAAACTGTTTTTT. Translated, it gives CASSVAGRGPNEKLFF.